The T cell receptor (beta chain) under discussion was sequenced for a study of radiation and T cells in renal cell carcinoma. CDR1 is SGHTA and CDR2 is FQGNSA in the germline V gene. V gave up 3 bases and J gave up 8 bases, with 13 bases separating them. The CDR3 has 14 amino acids. Sequenced by immunoSEQ multiplex PCR; TCRdb stores in-frame clones only, minus some. The table shows 130,000 or so clones, with 70% to 90% occurring only once. This clone has just one count. Documented time point: baseline pretreatment blood. Described treatment: 15 Gy SBRT to primary tumor, nephrectomy 4 weeks later. The V gene is TRBV7-2, the J gene TRBJ1-4, with a tentative D call TRBD1 (5 bases). The receptor was derived from a woman aged 45-65 years with renal cell carcinoma. This material consisted of blood, taken from a patient whose treatment included radiotherapy and nephrectomy. The CDR3 nucleotides read TGTGCCAGCAGCTTTAGGGGCAGAGGGGAAAAACTGTTTTTT. Translating it yields CASSFRGRGEKLFF.